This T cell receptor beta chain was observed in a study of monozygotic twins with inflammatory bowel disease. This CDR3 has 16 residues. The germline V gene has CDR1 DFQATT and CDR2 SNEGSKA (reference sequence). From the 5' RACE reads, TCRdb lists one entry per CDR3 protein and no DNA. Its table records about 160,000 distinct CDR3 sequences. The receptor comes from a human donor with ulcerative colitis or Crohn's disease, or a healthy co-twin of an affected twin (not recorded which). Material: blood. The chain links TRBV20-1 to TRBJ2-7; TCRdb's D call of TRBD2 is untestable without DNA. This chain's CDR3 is CSARVGDPGLAYEQYF.